This T cell receptor beta chain was documented in a study of blood T cell repertoires in COVID-19. Study background: The United States, Italy and Spain were the sources of the acute and convalescent COVID-19 samples.

Trimming removed 5 bases at V and 0 bases at J, with 7 bases between. The CDR3 extends over 13 amino acids. CDR1 and CDR2 from the germline V gene are MNHEY and SMNVEV (reference sequence). In the original processing: How many nucleated cells were present was estimated from reference gene primer amplification. The table came from immunoSEQ multiplex PCR; TCRdb's copy has only in-frame clones and leaves some out. That table is the source of V, J and clone size, and D and trimming were worked out from the DNA. Of around 160,000 clones listed, roughly 84% were seen once; the top ten hold roughly 34%. The chain is built from TRBV27 and TRBJ1-2; no clear D. Source material: peripheral blood. This clonotype was obtained from a human donor in a cohort sampled during active COVID-19. CDR3 loop: CASSVQPNYGYTF. The CDR3 DNA is TGTGCCAGCAGTGTACAGCCTAACTATGGCTACACCTTC.